This TCR beta chain is from a study of T cell changes during pregnancy in multiple sclerosis. This clone was seen a handful of times. Profiled with immunoSEQ multiplex PCR; TCRdb holds only in-frame clones, not every one. The sample contains fewer than 40,000 clones, 85% to 90% of which appear only once. The input for sequencing was CD8+ T cells from peripheral blood mononuclear cells, taken after pregnancy. This clonotype was obtained from a female donor with multiple sclerosis, enrolled in a pregnancy study.

The CDR3 reads CAWRKTGQDTGELFF. CDR3 DNA sequence: TGTGCCTGGCGCAAAACGGGACAGGACACCGGGGAGCTGTTTTTT. This chain uses TRBV30 with TRBJ2-2; 8 bases agree with TRBD1. The CDR3 consists of 15 residues. V lost 5 bases, J lost 3 bases, and 8 bases stayed unmatched. Looked up from germline, CDR1 is GTSNPN and CDR2 is SVGIG (reference sequence).